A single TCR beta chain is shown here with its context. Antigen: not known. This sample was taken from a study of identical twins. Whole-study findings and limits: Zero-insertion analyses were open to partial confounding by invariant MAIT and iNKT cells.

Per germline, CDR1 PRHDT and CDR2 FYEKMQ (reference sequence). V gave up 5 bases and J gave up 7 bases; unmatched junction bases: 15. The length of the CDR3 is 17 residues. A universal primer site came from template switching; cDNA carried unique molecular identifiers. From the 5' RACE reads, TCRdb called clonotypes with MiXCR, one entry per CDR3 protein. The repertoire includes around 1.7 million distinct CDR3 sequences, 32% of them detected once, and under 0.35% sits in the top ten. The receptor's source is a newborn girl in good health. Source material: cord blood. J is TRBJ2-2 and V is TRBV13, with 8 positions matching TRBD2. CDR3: CASSIRKPGLVNGELFF. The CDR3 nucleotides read TGTGCCAGCAGCATAAGAAAACCGGGACTAGTGAACGGGGAGCTGTTTTTT. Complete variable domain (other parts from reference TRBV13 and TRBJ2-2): AAGVIQSPRHLIKEKRETATLKCYPIPRHDTVYWYQQGPGQDPQFLISFYEKMQSDKGSIPDRFSAQQFSDYHSELNMSSLELGDSALYFCASSIRKPGLVNGELFFGEGSRLTVL.